This T cell receptor beta chain was obtained from a study of Ad26.COV2.S vaccination and SARS-CoV-2 variants. As for the study in general: The vaccine Ad26.COV2.S was put into the muscle once, or twice with 56 days between.

The CDR3 consists of 13 residues. Looked up from germline, CDR1 is MNHEY and CDR2 is SVGAGI. With 11 bases removed from V and 3 bases from J, the gap between germline ends came to 17 bases. The treatment here: 15 to 20 received Ad26.COV2.S at low or high dose, single or two shots; 5 received placebo; per-sample allocation not given. Vaccine and placebo recipients were sampled on day 63 after the first injection. The sample came from a Boston adult aged 18-55 years. Turning to this clone: Its antigen is still unknown.

Method: immunoSEQ multiplex PCR; TCRdb's copy keeps in-frame clones and lacks some. Of around 400,000 clones listed, about 93% are singletons. Study results and limitations: Assessments of TCR breadth and depth may have underestimated the total T cell responses. People who got the vaccine had more spike-specific TCR breadth than people who got placebo.

This chain connects TRBV6-5 to TRBJ2-7; D is tentatively TRBD1 or TRBD2 (6 bases each). The sample consisted of peripheral blood, taken in a trial of Ad26.COV2.S vaccine versus placebo. The clonotype comes from a person between 18 and 60 years old who received the Ad26.COV2.S COVID-19 vaccine or a placebo. CDR3: CASGGRTFYEQYF. The CDR3 bases are TGTGCCTCCGGGGGCAGAACCTTCTACGAGCAGTACTTC.